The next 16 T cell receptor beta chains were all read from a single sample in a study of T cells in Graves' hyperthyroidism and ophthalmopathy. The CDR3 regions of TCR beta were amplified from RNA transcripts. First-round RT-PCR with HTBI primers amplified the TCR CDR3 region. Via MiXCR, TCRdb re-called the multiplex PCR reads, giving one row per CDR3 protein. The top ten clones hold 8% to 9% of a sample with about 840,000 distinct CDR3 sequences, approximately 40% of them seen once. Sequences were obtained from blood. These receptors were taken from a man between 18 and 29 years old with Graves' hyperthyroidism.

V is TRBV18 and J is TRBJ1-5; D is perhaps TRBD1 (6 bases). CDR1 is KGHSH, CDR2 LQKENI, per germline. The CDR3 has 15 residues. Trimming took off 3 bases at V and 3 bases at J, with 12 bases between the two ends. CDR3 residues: CASSPQDSINQPQHF. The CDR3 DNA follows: TGTGCCAGCTCACCGCAGGACAGTATCAATCAGCCCCAGCATTTT.

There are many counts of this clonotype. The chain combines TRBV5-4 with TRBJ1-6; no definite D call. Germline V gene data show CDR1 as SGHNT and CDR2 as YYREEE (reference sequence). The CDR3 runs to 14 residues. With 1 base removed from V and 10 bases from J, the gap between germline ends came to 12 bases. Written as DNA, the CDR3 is TGTGCCAGCAGCTTGACCCTAGGCGGGTCACCCCTCCACTTT. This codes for CASSLTLGGSPLHF. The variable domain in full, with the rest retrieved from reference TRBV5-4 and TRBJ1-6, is ETGVTQSPTHLIKTRGQQVTLRCSSQSGHNTVSWYQQALGQGPQFIFQYYREEENGRGNFPPRFSGLQFPNYSSELNVNALELDDSALYLCASSLTLGGSPLHFGNGTRLTVT.

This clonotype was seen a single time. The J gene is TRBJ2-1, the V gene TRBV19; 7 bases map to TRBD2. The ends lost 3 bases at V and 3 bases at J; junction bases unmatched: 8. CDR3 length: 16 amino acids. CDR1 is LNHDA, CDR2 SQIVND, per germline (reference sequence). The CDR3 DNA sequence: TGTGCCAGTAGTATTTTAGGGGAGGGCCTCTACAATGAGCAGTTCTTC. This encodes CASSILGEGLYNEQFF.

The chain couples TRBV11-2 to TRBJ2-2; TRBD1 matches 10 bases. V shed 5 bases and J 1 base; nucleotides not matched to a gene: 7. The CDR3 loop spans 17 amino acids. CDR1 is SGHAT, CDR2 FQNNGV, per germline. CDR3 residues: CASSPRDRGGNTGELFF. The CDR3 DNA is TGTGCCAGCAGCCCCCGGGACAGGGGCGGGAACACCGGGGAGCTGTTTTTT.

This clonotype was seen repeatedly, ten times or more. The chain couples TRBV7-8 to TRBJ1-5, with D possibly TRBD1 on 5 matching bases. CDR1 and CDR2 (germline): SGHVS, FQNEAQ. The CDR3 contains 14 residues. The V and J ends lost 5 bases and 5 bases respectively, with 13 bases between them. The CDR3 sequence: CASSQGRSDQPQHF. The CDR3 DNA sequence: TGTGCCAGCAGCCAGGGTCGGAGCGATCAGCCCCAGCATTTT.

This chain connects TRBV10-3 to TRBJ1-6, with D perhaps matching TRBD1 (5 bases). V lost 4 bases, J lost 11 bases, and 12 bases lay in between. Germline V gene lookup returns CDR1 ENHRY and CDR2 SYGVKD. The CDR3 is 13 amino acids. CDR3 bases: TGTGCCATCAGTGGGGGCGTATGGGCACCCCTCCACTTT. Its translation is CAISGGVWAPLHF.

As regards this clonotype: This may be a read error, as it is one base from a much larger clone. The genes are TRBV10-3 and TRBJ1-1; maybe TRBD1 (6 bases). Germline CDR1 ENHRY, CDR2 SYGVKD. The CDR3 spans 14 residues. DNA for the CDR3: TGTGCCATCAGTGAGACCGGACAGCGCACTGAAGCTCTCTTT. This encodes CAISETGQRTEALF.

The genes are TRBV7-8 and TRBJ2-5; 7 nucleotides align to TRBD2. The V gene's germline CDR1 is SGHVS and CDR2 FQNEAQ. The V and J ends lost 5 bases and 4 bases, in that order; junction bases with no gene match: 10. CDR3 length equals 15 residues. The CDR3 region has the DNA TGTGCCAGCAGCGTTGAGCGGGGACCCGGAGAGACCCAGTACTTC. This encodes CASSVERGPGETQYF.

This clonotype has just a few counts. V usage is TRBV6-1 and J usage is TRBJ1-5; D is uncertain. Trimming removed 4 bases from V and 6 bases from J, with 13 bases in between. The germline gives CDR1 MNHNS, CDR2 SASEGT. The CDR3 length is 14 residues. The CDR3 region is CASSGGSLGQPQHF. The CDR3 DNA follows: TGTGCCAGCAGTGGAGGGTCCCTGGGTCAGCCCCAGCATTTT.

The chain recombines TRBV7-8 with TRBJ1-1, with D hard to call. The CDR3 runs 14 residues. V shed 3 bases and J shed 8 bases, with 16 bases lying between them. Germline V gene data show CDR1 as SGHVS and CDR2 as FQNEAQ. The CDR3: CASSLVVGKVEAFF. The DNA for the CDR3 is TGTGCCAGCAGCTTGGTTGTCGGGAAGGTAGAAGCTTTCTTT.

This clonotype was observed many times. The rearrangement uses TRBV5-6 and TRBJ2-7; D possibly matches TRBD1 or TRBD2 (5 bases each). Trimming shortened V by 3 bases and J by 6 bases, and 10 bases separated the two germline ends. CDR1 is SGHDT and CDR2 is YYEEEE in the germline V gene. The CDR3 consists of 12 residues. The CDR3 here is CASSSGTAEQYF. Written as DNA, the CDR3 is TGTGCCAGCAGCTCTGGGACGGCCGAGCAGTACTTC. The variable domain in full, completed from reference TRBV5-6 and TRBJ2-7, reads DAGVTQSPTHLIKTRGQQVTLRCSPKSGHDTVSWYQQALGQGPQFIFQYYEEEERQRGNFPDRFSGHQFPNYSSELNVNALLLGDSALYLCASSSGTAEQYFGPGTRLTVT.

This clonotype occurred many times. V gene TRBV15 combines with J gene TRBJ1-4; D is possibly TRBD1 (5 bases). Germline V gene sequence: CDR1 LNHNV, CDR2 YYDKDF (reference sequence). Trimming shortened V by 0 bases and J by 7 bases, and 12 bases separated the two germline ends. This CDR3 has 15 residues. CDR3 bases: TGTGCCACCAGCAGAGAACCCCAGAGGGGTGAAAAACTGTTTTTT. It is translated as CATSREPQRGEKLFF.

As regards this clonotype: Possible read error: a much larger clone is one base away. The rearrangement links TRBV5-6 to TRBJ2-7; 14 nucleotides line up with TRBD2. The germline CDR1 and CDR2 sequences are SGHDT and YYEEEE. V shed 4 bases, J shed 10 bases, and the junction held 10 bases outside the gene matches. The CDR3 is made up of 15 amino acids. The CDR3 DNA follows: TGTGCCAGCAGCGGACCGGGACTAGCGGGAGCCGATCAGTACTTC. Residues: CASSGPGLAGADQYF.

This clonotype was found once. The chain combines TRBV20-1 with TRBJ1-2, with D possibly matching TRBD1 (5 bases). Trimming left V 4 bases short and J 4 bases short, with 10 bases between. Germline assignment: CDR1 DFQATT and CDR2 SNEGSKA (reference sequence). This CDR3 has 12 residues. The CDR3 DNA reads TGCAGTGCTATACGGGGGAGCTATGGCTACACCTTC. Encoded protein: CSAIRGSYGYTF.

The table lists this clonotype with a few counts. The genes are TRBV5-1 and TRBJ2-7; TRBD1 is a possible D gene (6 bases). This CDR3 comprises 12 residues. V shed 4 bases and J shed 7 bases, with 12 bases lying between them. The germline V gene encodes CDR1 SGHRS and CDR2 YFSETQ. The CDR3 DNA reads TGCGCCAGCAGCATACACCAGGGGGAGCAGTACTTC. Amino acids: CASSIHQGEQYF. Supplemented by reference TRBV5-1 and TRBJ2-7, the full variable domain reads KAGVTQTPRYLIKTRGQQVTLSCSPISGHRSVSWYQQTPGQGLQFLFEYFSETQRNKGNFPGRFSGRQFSNSRSEMNVSTLELGDSALYLCASSIHQGEQYFGPGTRLTVT.

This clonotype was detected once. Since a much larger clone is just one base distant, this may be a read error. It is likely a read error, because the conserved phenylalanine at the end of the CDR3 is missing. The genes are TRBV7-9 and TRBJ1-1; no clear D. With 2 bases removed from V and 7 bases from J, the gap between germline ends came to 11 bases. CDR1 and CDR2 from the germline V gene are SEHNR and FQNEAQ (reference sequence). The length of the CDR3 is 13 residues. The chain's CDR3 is CASSLYAGLEAFV. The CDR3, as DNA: TGTGCCAGCAGCTTATATGCCGGACTTGAAGCTTTCGTT.